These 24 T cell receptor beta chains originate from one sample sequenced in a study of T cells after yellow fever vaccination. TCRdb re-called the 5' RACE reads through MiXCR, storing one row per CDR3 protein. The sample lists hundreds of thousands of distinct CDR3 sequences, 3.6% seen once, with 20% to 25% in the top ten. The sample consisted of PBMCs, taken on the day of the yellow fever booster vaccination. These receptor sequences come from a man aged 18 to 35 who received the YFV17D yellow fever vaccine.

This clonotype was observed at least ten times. CDR3 bases: TGTGCCAGCAGCTTAACAGGGGGAACAGATACGCAGTATTTT. It codes for CASSLTGGTDTQYF. The gene calls are TRBV7-3 and TRBJ2-3, with D perhaps TRBD1 (6 bases). The CDR3 length is 14 residues. Trimming removed 0 bases from V and 3 bases from J, with 7 bases in between. Germline V gene lookup returns CDR1 SGHTA and CDR2 FQGTGA.

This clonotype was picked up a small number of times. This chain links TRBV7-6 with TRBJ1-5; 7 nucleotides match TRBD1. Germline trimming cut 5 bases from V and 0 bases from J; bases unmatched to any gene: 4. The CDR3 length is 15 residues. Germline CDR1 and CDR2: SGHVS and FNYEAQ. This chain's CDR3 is CASSPAGGSNQPQHF. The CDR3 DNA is TGTGCCAGCAGCCCAGCAGGGGGTAGCAATCAGCCCCAGCATTTT.

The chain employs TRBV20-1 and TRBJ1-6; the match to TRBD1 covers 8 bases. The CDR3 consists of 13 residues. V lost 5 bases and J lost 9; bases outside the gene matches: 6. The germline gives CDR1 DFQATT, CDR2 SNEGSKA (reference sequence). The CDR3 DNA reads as TGCAGTGCTCCCGGGACAGGTACTTCACCCCTCCACTTT. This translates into CSAPGTGTSPLHF.

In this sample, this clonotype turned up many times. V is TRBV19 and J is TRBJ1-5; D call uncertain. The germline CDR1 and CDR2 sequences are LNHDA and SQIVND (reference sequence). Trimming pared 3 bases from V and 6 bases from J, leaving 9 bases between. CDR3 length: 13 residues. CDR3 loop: CASSISGSQPQHF. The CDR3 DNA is TGTGCCAGTAGTATTTCCGGGAGTCAGCCCCAGCATTTT.

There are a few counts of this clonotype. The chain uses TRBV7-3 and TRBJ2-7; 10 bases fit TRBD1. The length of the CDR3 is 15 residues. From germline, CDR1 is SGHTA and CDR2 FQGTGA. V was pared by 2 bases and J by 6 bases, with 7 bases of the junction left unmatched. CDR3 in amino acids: CASSLVGTGAAEQYF. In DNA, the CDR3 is TGTGCCAGCAGCTTAGTCGGGACAGGGGCTGCCGAGCAGTACTTC.

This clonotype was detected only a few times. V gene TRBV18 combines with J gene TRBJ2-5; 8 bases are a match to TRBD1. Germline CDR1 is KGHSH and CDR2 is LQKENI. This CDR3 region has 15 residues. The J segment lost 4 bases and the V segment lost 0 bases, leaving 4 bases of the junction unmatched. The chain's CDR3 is CASSPPVDRGETQYF. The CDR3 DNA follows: TGTGCCAGCTCACCACCGGTTGACAGGGGAGAGACCCAGTACTTC.

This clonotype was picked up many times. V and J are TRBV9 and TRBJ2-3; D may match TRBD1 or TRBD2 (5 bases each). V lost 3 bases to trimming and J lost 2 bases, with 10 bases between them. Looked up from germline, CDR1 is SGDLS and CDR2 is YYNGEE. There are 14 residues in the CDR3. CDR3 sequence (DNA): TGTGCCAGCAGCGCCGCCGGGGCCACAGATACGCAGTATTTT. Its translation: CASSAAGATDTQYF.

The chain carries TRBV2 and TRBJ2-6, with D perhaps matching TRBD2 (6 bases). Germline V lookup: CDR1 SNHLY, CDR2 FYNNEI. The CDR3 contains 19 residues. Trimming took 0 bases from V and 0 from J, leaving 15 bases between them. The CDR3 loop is CASSEAKGTFISGANVLTF. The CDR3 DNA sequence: TGTGCCAGCAGTGAAGCCAAAGGGACTTTTATCTCTGGGGCCAACGTCCTGACTTTC.

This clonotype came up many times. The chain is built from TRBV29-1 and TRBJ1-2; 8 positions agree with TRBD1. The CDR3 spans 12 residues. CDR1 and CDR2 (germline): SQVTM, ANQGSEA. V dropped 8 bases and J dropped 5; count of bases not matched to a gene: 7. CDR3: CSYVTGAYGYTF. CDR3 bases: TGCAGCTACGTGACAGGGGCTTATGGCTACACCTTC.

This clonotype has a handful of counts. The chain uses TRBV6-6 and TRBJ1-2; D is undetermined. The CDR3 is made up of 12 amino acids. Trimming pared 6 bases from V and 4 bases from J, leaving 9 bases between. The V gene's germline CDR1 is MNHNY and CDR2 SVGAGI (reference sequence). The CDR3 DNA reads TGTGCCAGCAGCTCGGACTGCTATGGCTACACCTTC. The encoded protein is CASSSDCYGYTF.

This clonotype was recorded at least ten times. The CDR3 spells CAIIASNSKNIQYF. The CDR3 DNA sequence: TGTGCCATCATCGCCTCAAATTCCAAAAACATTCAGTACTTC. V and J are TRBV10-3 and TRBJ2-4; D is uncertain. The germline gives CDR1 ENHRY, CDR2 SYGVKD. V lost 7 bases and J 2 bases, leaving 12 bases between the germline ends. This CDR3 has 14 amino acids.

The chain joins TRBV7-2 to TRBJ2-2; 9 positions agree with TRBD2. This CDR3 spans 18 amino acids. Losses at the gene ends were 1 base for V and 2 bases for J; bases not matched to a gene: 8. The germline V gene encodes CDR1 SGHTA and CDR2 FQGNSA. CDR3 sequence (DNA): TGTGCCAGCAGCTTAGGGCGGCTAGCGGGGTATAACACCGGGGAGCTGTTTTTT. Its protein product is CASSLGRLAGYNTGELFF. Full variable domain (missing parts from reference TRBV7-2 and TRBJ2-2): GAGVSQSPSNKVTEKGKDVELRCDPISGHTALYWYRQSLGQGLEFLIYFQGNSAPDKSGLPSDRFSAERTGGSVSTLTIQRTQQEDSAVYLCASSLGRLAGYNTGELFFGEGSRLTVL.

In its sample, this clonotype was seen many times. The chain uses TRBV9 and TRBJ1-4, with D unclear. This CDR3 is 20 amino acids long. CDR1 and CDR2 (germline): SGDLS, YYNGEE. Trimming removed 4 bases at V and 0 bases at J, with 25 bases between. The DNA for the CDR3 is TGTGCCAGCAGCCCCCGGGGTAGGCCGGAGAGTGCCGCAACTAATGAAAAACTGTTTTTT. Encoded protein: CASSPRGRPESAATNEKLFF.

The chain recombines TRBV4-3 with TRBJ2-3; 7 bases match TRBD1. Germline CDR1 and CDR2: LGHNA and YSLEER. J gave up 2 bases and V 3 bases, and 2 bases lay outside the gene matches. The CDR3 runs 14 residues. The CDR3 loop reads CASSQGTDTDTQYF. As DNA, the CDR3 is TGCGCCAGCAGCCAGGGGACAGACACAGATACGCAGTATTTT.

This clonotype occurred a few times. The CDR3 DNA sequence: TGTGCCAGCAGTTTCTATAACGGGGCCAGCAATGAGCAGTTCTTC. As protein: CASSFYNGASNEQFF. V and J are TRBV27 and TRBJ2-1, with D perhaps matching TRBD1 or TRBD2 (5 bases each). The V end lost 3 bases, the J end lost 6 bases, and 15 bases lay between the germline ends. Germline values: CDR1 MNHEY, CDR2 SMNVEV (reference sequence). The CDR3 spans 15 residues.

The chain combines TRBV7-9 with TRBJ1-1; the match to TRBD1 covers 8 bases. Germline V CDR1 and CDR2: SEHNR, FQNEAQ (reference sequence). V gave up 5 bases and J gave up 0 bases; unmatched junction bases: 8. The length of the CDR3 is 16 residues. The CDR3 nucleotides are TGTGCCAGCAGCCCCGGGACAGGCCAGATGAACACTGAAGCTTTCTTT. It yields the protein CASSPGTGQMNTEAFF. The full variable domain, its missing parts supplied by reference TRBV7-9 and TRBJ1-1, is DTGVSQNPRHKITKRGQNVTFRCDPISEHNRLYWYRQTLGQGPEFLTYFQNEAQLEKSRLLSDRFSAERPKGSFSTLEIQRTEQGDSAMYLCASSPGTGQMNTEAFFGQGTRLTVV.

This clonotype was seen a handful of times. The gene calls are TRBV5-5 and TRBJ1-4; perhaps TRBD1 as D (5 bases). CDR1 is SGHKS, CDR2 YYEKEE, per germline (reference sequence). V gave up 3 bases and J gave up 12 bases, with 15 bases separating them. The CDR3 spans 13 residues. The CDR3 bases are TGTGCCAGCAGCTCTAGGGGCCCGAGGGAACTGTTTTTT. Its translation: CASSSRGPRELFF.

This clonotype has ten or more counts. The CDR3 is CASSFGYYTDTQYF. CDR3 nucleotide sequence: TGTGCCAGCAGCTTCGGTTATTACACAGATACGCAGTATTTT. This chain connects TRBV7-2 to TRBJ2-3; D unresolved. The ends were cut back, 3 bases at V and 2 bases at J, with 9 bases in the middle. The germline CDR1 and CDR2 sequences are SGHTA and FQGNSA. This CDR3 is 14 amino acids long.

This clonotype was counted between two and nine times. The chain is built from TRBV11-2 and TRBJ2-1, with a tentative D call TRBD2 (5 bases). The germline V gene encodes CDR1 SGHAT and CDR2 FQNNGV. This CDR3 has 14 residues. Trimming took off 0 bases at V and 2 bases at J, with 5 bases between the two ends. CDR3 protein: CASSLETTYNEQFF. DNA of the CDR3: TGTGCCAGCAGCTTAGAGACTACCTACAATGAGCAGTTCTTC.

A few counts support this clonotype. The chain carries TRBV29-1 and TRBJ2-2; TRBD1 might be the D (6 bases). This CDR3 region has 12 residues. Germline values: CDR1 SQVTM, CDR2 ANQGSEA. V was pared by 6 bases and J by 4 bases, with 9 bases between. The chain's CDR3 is CSVTGFTGELFF. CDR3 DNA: TGCAGCGTCACAGGGTTCACCGGGGAGCTGTTTTTT.

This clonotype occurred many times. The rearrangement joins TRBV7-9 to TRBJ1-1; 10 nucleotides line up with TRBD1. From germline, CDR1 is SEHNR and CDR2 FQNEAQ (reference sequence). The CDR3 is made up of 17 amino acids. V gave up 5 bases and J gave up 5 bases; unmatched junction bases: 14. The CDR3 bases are TGTGCCAGCAGCCCATCCATCACGGGACAGGGGTGGACTGAAGCTTTCTTT. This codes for CASSPSITGQGWTEAFF.

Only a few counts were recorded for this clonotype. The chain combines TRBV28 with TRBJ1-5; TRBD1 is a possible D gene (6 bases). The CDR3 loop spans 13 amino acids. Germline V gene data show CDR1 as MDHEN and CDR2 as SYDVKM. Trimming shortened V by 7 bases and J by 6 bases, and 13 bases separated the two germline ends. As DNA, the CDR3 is TGTGCCAGCAACACAGGGTTGGCTCAGCCCCAGCATTTT. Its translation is CASNTGLAQPQHF.

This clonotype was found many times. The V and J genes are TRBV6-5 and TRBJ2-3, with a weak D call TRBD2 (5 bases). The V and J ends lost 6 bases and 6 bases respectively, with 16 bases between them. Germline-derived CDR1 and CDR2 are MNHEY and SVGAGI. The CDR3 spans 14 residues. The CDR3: CASRPSGTWDTQYF. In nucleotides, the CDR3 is TGTGCCAGCAGACCAAGCGGTACTTGGGATACGCAGTATTTT.

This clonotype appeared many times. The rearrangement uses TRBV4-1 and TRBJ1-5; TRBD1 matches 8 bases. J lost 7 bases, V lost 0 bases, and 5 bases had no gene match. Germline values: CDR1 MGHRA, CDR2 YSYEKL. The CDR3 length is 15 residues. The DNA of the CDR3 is TGCGCCAGCAGCCAAGATGTGGCAGGGGGCCAGCCCCAGCATTTT. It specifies CASSQDVAGGQPQHF.